This entry lists 31 T cell receptor beta chains sequenced from one sample in a study of response to subunit inactivated influenza vaccine. TCRdb re-called the RT-PCR reads through MiXCR, storing one row per CDR3 protein. The table lists about 520,000 distinct CDR3 sequences, 25% of them singletons. The source was CD4+ T cells sorted from PBMCs, collected around 5 days after vaccination. These receptors all stem from a man aged 50-59 years who received an inactivated influenza vaccine.

This chain links TRBV7-2 with TRBJ1-3; D may be TRBD1 (6 bases). The CDR3 has 14 amino acids. Germline V gives CDR1 SGHTA, CDR2 FQGNSA. V was pared by 4 bases and J by 2 bases, with 9 bases between. In nucleotides, the CDR3 is TGTGCCAGCAGCTACAGGGAGCCTGGAAACACCATATATTTT. This codes for CASSYREPGNTIYF.

The chain uses TRBV7-2 and TRBJ2-5; 8 nucleotides match TRBD1. The CDR3 covers 19 residues. Germline loops: CDR1 SGHTA, CDR2 FQGNSA. V shed 0 bases and J 1 base; nucleotides not matched to a gene: 13. The CDR3 DNA reads as TGTGCCAGCAGCTTAGCTGGGCCAGGGGGCCTGAAAATCCAAGAGACCCAGTACTTC. It translates to CASSLAGPGGLKIQETQYF.

In this sample, this clonotype turned up a few times. The chain uses TRBV7-8 and TRBJ2-7; 9 bases line up with TRBD1. CDR3 length: 16 amino acids. Germline CDR1 reads SGHVS; CDR2 reads FQNEAQ. With 3 bases clipped from V and 0 bases from J, the junction kept 6 bases outside the gene matches. The CDR3 DNA sequence: TGTGCCAGCAGCTTCCCGGACAGGGGACTCTCCTACGAGCAGTACTTC. Its protein is CASSFPDRGLSYEQYF.

The CDR3 spells CASSQGAGVQETQYF. The CDR3, as DNA: TGTGCCAGCAGCCAAGGGGCGGGGGTTCAAGAGACCCAGTACTTC. V usage is TRBV4-2 and J usage is TRBJ2-5; TRBD2 matches 7 bases. This CDR3 has 15 amino acids. The germline CDR1 and CDR2 sequences are LGHNA and YNFKEQ. Losses at the gene ends were 1 base for V and 2 bases for J; bases not matched to a gene: 4.

A few counts support this clonotype. This sequence joins TRBV29-1 and TRBJ2-1; D is uncertain. V was clipped by 0 bases and J by 5 bases, with 5 bases between them. The CDR3 totals 12 residues. Per germline, CDR1 SQVTM and CDR2 ANQGSEA. This CDR3 reads CSVEEGHNEQFF. CDR3 sequence (DNA): TGCAGCGTTGAAGAAGGCCACAATGAGCAGTTCTTC.

This clonotype showed up just a few times. The chain links TRBV6-5 to TRBJ2-2; no firm D call. Trimming removed 2 bases at V and 4 bases at J, with 11 bases between. Germline CDR1 and CDR2: MNHEY and SVGAGI. The CDR3 is 15 residues long. CDR3 sequence reads: CASSYEAEITGELFF. CDR3 sequence (DNA): TGTGCCAGCAGTTACGAGGCGGAGATCACCGGGGAGCTGTTTTTT.

This clonotype was picked up a small number of times. V and J are TRBV6-5 and TRBJ1-6, with D tentatively TRBD1 (5 bases). The CDR3 has 12 residues. Germline V gene data show CDR1 as MNHEY and CDR2 as SVGAGI. Trimming pared 8 bases from V and 8 bases from J, leaving 10 bases between. CDR3 nucleotide sequence: TGTGCCAGCGGCCAGGGCGATTCACCCCTCCACTTT. This gives the protein CASGQGDSPLHF.

There are a few counts of this clonotype. V gene TRBV29-1 combines with J gene TRBJ2-7; 7 nucleotides align to TRBD2. CDR3 length equals 12 residues. Looked up from germline, CDR1 is SQVTM and CDR2 is ANQGSEA. Trimming removed 7 bases from V and 2 bases from J; junction bases left unmatched: 5. The CDR3 reads CSGNREAYEQYF. CDR3 bases: TGCAGCGGGAACCGGGAGGCCTACGAGCAGTACTTC.

The gene calls are TRBV20-1 and TRBJ2-7; no clear D gene. Germline V gives CDR1 DFQATT, CDR2 SNEGSKA (reference sequence). V was pared by 0 bases and J by 4 bases, with 10 bases between. The CDR3 sequence is 13 residues long. CDR3 sequence: CSARDPGRYEQYF. In nucleotides, the CDR3 is TGCAGTGCTAGAGATCCCGGAAGATACGAGCAGTACTTC.

This clonotype was found many times. The chain couples TRBV7-6 to TRBJ2-3; D gene uncertain. Germline CDR1 reads SGHVS; CDR2 reads FNYEAQ. The CDR3 length is 15 residues. The V gene lost 1 base and the J gene lost 0 bases, with 8 bases spanning the gap. The CDR3 reads CASSLEGSSTDTQYF. CDR3 nucleotides: TGTGCCAGCAGCTTAGAAGGGTCTAGCACAGATACGCAGTATTTT.

This clonotype has just a few counts. V and J are TRBV5-1 and TRBJ2-1, with D possibly being TRBD2 (5 bases). CDR1 and CDR2 from the germline V gene are SGHRS and YFSETQ. The CDR3 covers 15 residues. Trimming took 0 bases from V and 4 from J, leaving 11 bases between them. The CDR3 loop reads CASSLESGRYNEQFF. The CDR3 bases are TGCGCCAGCAGCTTGGAGTCGGGAAGGTACAATGAGCAGTTCTTC.

The chain carries TRBV7-8 and TRBJ2-7; D is uncertain. V was clipped by 1 base and J by 4 bases, with 23 bases between them. This CDR3 is built from 18 residues. Germline V gene lookup returns CDR1 SGHVS and CDR2 FQNEAQ. DNA of the CDR3: TGTGCCAGCAGCTTAGTCCCCAGCCGGAACAACCAACCTTACGAGCAGTACTTC. This encodes CASSLVPSRNNQPYEQYF.

The rearrangement links TRBV30 to TRBJ2-1; no definite D call. CDR1 and CDR2 from the germline V gene are GTSNPN and SVGIG (reference sequence). The CDR3 spans 12 residues. With 4 bases removed from V and 4 bases from J, the gap between germline ends came to 8 bases. The CDR3 loop reads CAWTGQYNEQFF. The CDR3, as DNA: TGTGCCTGGACAGGCCAGTACAATGAGCAGTTCTTC.

V usage is TRBV6-2 or TRBV6-3 and J usage is TRBJ2-1; 8 bases align to TRBD1. The J segment lost 3 bases and the V segment lost 6 bases, leaving 13 bases of the junction unmatched. The CDR3 totals 17 residues. Germline CDR1 is MNHEY and CDR2 is SVGEGT. The CDR3 DNA reads as TGTGCCAGCAGACCACGCCCCGGGACAGGAAACTACAATGAGCAGTTCTTC. Translation gives CASRPRPGTGNYNEQFF.

This clonotype showed up many times. The V call is TRBV7-2, the J call TRBJ2-6, with unresolved D. The CDR3 runs to 15 residues. V lost 4 bases, J lost 0 bases, and 7 bases lay in between. Looked up from germline, CDR1 is SGHTA and CDR2 is FQGNSA. CDR3 protein: CASSSTLSGANVLTF. The CDR3 DNA is TGTGCCAGCAGCTCGACGCTCTCTGGGGCCAACGTCCTGACTTTC.

This clonotype was counted at least ten times. The V and J genes are TRBV5-1 and TRBJ2-7; unclear D gene. The CDR3 length is 13 residues. Trimming took 5 bases from V and 0 from J, leaving 9 bases between them. Germline V lookup: CDR1 SGHRS, CDR2 YFSETQ. The CDR3 nucleotides are TGCGCCAGCAGTCTAAGGATCTCCTACGAGCAGTACTTC. This translates into CASSLRISYEQYF.

This clonotype appeared a few times. The rearrangement joins TRBV3-1 to TRBJ1-1; a possible D gene is TRBD1 (6 bases). The CDR3 covers 12 residues. V lost 9 bases and J 4 bases, leaving 12 bases between the germline ends. Germline assignment: CDR1 LGHDT and CDR2 YNNKEL (reference sequence). The CDR3 nucleotides are TGTGCCAGTAACGAGGGGGGCACTGAAGCTTTCTTT. This gives the protein CASNEGGTEAFF.

This clonotype was counted only a few times. The chain carries TRBV6-2 or TRBV6-3 and TRBJ1-5, with D perhaps matching TRBD1 (5 bases). V was pared by 5 bases and J by 6 bases, with 17 bases between. The CDR3 runs 15 residues. CDR1 and CDR2 from the germline V gene are MNHEY and SVGEGT. The CDR3 bases are TGTGCCAGCAGTCCCCCCCGCGGGGGGGGTCAGCCCCAGCATTTT. It yields the protein CASSPPRGGGQPQHF.

The chain is built from TRBV15 and TRBJ2-3; the D gene is possibly TRBD1 (6 bases). The CDR3 length is 14 residues. Germline V gives CDR1 LNHNV, CDR2 YYDKDF (reference sequence). V lost 3 bases and J lost 4, with 11 bases in between. The CDR3 nucleotides read TGTGCCACCAGCAGGGACAGTAGTTCAGATACGCAGTATTTT. This encodes CATSRDSSSDTQYF.

This clonotype was detected only a few times. The CDR3 is CASSYLAGLSDTQYF. The CDR3, as DNA: TGTGCCAGCAGTTACTTAGCGGGATTAAGTGATACGCAGTATTTT. The rearrangement joins TRBV6-2 or TRBV6-3 to TRBJ2-3, with TRBD2 matching over 8 bases. This CDR3 comprises 15 residues. The ends lost 1 base at V and 6 bases at J; junction bases unmatched: 6. The V gene's germline CDR1 is MNHEY and CDR2 SVGEGT.

In its sample, this clonotype was seen many times. The V call is TRBV5-1, the J call TRBJ1-2, with 7 bases aligning to TRBD1. This CDR3 has 11 amino acids. CDR1 and CDR2 (germline): SGHRS, YFSETQ. The junction had 2 bases not matched to a gene; V was cut back by 4 bases and J by 8 bases. The CDR3 DNA reads as TGCGCCAGCAGCACGGGACAGGGCTACACCTTC. Amino acids: CASSTGQGYTF.

This clonotype appeared many times. V is TRBV2 and J is TRBJ1-6; D call uncertain. This CDR3 has 15 amino acids. V was pared by 6 bases and J by 2 bases, with 11 bases between. Germline lookup yields CDR1 SNHLY and CDR2 FYNNEI. The CDR3 sequence: CASSRLLPYNSPLHF. CDR3 sequence (DNA): TGTGCCAGCAGCCGTTTACTACCCTATAATTCACCCCTCCACTTT. Based on the CDR3 plus reference TRBV2 and TRBJ1-6, the full variable domain is EPEVTQTPSHQVTQMGQEVILRCVPISNHLYFYWYRQILGQKVEFLVSFYNNEISEKSEIFDDQFSVERPDGSNFTLKIRSTKLEDSAMYFCASSRLLPYNSPLHFGNGTRLTVT.

This clonotype was observed a handful of times. This chain joins TRBV7-8 and TRBJ2-5, with D unresolved. This CDR3 has 16 amino acids. Germline V gene data show CDR1 as SGHVS and CDR2 as FQNEAQ. V gave up 2 bases and J gave up 2 bases, with 15 bases separating them. Written as DNA, the CDR3 is TGTGCCAGCAGCTTAATCAGTTCGGTAAAGCAAGAGACCCAGTACTTC. Protein: CASSLISSVKQETQYF. Combining the CDR3 with reference TRBV7-8 and TRBJ2-5 gives the whole variable domain GAGVSQSPRYKVAKRGQDVALRCDPISGHVSLFWYQQALGQGPEFLTYFQNEAQLDKSGLPSDRFFAERPEGSVSTLKIQRTQQEDSAVYLCASSLISSVKQETQYFGPGTRLLVL.

The rearrangement links TRBV28 to TRBJ2-1; 11 bases line up with TRBD2. This CDR3 region has 17 residues. V lost 2 bases, J lost 10 bases, and 13 bases stayed unmatched. Germline V gene sequence: CDR1 MDHEN, CDR2 SYDVKM. The CDR3 coding sequence is TGTGCCAGCAGTTTAGAGGGCGTGACTAGCGGGACGTTGGAGCAGTTCTTC. It is translated as CASSLEGVTSGTLEQFF.

This clonotype was counted a few times. This chain joins TRBV20-1 and TRBJ2-7, with D uncertain. The germline V gene has CDR1 DFQATT and CDR2 SNEGSKA (reference sequence). Trimming left V 2 bases short and J 4 bases short, with 15 bases between. The CDR3 runs 14 residues. Here the CDR3 reads CSARPQLTRYEQYF. In DNA form, the CDR3 reads TGCAGTGCTAGACCCCAACTTACTCGGTACGAGCAGTACTTC.

This clonotype showed up many times. V is TRBV4-2 and J is TRBJ1-1; TRBD1 matches at 7 bases. The CDR3 is made up of 16 amino acids. V lost 4 bases and J lost 5; bases outside the gene matches: 13. Germline assignment: CDR1 LGHNA and CDR2 YNFKEQ. CDR3 loop: CASSRQGAQGGTEAFF. CDR3 DNA sequence: TGTGCCAGCAGCCGCCAAGGGGCCCAGGGGGGAACTGAAGCTTTCTTT.

Here the CDR3 DNA reads TGTGCCAGCAGTTACGAGGGCCAGAGTTACAATGAGCAGTTCTTC. This gives the protein CASSYEGQSYNEQFF. The chain has TRBV6-2 or TRBV6-3 and TRBJ2-1; D might be TRBD2 (5 bases). Germline V gives CDR1 MNHEY, CDR2 SVGEGT. The CDR3 has 15 amino acids. The ends were cut back, 2 bases at V and 4 bases at J, with 12 bases in the middle.

V gene TRBV10-1 combines with J gene TRBJ2-2, with no clear D. Germline CDR1 is WNHNN and CDR2 is SYGVQD (reference sequence). The CDR3 covers 14 residues. The V end was cut by 6 bases, the J end by 4 bases, with 12 bases between. CDR3: CASRLALSTGELFF. CDR3 in DNA: TGCGCCAGCAGGTTGGCCCTCAGCACCGGGGAGCTGTTTTTT.

The gene calls are TRBV7-8 and TRBJ2-5; possible D gene TRBD2, 6 bases. The V and J ends lost 5 bases and 1 base respectively, with 14 bases between them. This CDR3 spans 15 amino acids. Germline CDR1 reads SGHVS; CDR2 reads FQNEAQ. The CDR3 is CASSEMGGFQETQYF. The CDR3 coding sequence is TGTGCCAGCAGCGAGATGGGGGGTTTCCAAGAGACCCAGTACTTC.

This clonotype was seen more than once but under ten times. V and J are TRBV6-2 or TRBV6-3 and TRBJ2-2; 9 positions match TRBD1. The CDR3 covers 14 residues. V dropped 7 bases and J dropped 5; count of bases not matched to a gene: 5. The V gene's germline CDR1 is MNHEY and CDR2 SVGEGT. The CDR3 region is CASTTGGFTGELFF. The CDR3 coding sequence is TGTGCCAGCACGACAGGGGGTTTTACCGGGGAGCTGTTTTTT.

Only a few counts were recorded for this clonotype. A junction end diverges from the germline sequence, so it may reflect a read error. The chain links TRBV10-3 to TRBJ2-3; the D gene is possibly TRBD2 (6 bases). The CDR3 has 14 residues. The germline gives CDR1 ENHRY, CDR2 SYGVKD. In DNA, the CDR3 is TGTGCCATCCGAAGTGCAACTAGCATAGATACGCAGTATTTT. Translating gives CAIRSATSIDTQYF.